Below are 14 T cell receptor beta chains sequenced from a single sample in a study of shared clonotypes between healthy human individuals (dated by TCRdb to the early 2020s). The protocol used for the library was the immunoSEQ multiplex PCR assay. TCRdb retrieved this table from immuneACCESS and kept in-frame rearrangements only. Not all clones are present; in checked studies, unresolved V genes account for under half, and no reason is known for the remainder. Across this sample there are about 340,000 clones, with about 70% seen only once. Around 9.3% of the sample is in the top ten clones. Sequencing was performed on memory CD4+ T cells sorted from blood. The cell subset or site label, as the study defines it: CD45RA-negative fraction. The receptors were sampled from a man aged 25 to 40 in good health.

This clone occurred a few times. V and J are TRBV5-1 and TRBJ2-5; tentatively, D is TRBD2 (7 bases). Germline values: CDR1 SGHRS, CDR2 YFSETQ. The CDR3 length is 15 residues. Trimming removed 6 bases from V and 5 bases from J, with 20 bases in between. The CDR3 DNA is TGCGCCAGCACCACAGGGAACCACGGGGGGGAGACCCAGTACTTC. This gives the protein CASTTGNHGGETQYF.

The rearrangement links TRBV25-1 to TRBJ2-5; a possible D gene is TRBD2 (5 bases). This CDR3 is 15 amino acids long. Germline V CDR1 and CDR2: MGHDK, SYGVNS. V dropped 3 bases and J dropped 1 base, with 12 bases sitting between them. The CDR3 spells CASSDPSGIQETQYF. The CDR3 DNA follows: TGTGCCAGCAGTGACCCCTCGGGGATCCAAGAGACCCAGTACTTC.

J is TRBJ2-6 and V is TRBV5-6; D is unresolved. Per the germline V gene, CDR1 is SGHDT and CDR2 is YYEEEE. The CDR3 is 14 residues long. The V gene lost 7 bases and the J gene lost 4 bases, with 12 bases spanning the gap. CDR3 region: CASCRETGANVLTF. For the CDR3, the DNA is TGTGCCAGCTGCCGAGAAACGGGGGCCAACGTCCTGACTTTC.

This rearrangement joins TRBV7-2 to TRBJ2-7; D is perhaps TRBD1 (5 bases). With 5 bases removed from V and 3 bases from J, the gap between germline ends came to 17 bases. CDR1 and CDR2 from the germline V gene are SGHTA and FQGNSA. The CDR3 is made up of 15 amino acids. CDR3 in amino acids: CASSPGHLTVYEQYF. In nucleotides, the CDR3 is TGTGCCAGCAGCCCAGGACACCTCACCGTCTACGAGCAGTACTTC. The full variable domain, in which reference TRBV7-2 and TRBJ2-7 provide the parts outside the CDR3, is GAGVSQSPSNKVTEKGKDVELRCDPISGHTALYWYRQSLGQGLEFLIYFQGNSAPDKSGLPSDRFSAERTGGSVSTLTIQRTQQEDSAVYLCASSPGHLTVYEQYFGPGTRLTVT.

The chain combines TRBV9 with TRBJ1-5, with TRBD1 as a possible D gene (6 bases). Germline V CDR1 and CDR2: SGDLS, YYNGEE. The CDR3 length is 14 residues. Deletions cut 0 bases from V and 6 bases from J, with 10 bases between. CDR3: CASSVDGGFQPQHF. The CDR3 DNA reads TGTGCCAGCAGCGTAGATGGGGGCTTTCAGCCCCAGCATTTT. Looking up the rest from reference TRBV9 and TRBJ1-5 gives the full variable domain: DSGVTQTPKHLITATGQRVTLRCSPRSGDLSVYWYQQSLDQGLQFLIQYYNGEERAKGNILERFSAQQFPDLHSELNLSSLELGDSALYFCASSVDGGFQPQHFGDGTRLSIL.

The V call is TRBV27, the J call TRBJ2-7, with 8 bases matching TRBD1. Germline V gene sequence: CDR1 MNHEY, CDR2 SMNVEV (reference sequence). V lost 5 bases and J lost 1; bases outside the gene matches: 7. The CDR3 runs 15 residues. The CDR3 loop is CASSIRQGSSYEQYF. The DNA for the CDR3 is TGTGCCAGCAGTATCAGACAGGGGAGTTCCTACGAGCAGTACTTC.

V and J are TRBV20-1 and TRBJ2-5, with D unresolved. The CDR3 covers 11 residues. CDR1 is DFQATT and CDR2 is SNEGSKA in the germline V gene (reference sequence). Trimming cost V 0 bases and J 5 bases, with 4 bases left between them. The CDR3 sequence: CSARDWETQYF. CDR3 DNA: TGCAGTGCTAGAGATTGGGAGACCCAGTACTTC.

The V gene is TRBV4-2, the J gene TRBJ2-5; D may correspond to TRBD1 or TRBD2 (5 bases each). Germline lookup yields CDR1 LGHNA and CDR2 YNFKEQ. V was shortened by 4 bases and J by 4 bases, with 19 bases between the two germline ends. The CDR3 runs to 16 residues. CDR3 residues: CASSPQVGRVGETQYF. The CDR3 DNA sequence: TGTGCCAGCAGCCCCCAAGTGGGGCGGGTCGGAGAGACCCAGTACTTC.

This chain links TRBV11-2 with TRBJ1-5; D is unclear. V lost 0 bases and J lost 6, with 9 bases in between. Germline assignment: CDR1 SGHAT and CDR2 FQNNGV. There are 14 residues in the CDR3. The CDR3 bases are TGTGCCAGCAGCTTAGAATCAGGAAGTCAGCCCCAGCATTTT. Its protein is CASSLESGSQPQHF. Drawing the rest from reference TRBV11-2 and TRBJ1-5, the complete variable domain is EAGVAQSPRYKIIEKRQSVAFWCNPISGHATLYWYQQILGQGPKLLIQFQNNGVVDDSQLPKDRFSAERLKGVDSTLKIQPAKLEDSAVYLCASSLESGSQPQHFGDGTRLSIL.

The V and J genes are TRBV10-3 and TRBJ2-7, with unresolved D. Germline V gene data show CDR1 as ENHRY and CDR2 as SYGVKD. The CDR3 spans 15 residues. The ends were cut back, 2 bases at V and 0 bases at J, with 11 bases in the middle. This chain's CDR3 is CAISEIQPPSYEQYF. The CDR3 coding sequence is TGTGCCATCAGTGAGATCCAGCCCCCCTCCTACGAGCAGTACTTC.

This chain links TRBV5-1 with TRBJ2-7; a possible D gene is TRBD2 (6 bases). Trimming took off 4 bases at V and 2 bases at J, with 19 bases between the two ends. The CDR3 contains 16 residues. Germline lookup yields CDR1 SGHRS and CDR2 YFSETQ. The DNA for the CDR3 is TGCGCCAGCAGCGAACGCCCCGGGACTGGTACCTACGAGCAGTACTTC. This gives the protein CASSERPGTGTYEQYF.

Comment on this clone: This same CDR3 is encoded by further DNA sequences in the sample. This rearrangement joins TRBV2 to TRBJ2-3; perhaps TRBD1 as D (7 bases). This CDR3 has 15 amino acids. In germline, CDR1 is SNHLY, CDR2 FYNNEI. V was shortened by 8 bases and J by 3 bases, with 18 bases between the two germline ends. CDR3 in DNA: TGTGCCAGCTCCGGCCGGACAGGAGGGACAGATACGCAGTATTTT. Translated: CASSGRTGGTDTQYF. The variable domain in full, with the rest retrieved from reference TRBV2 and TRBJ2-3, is EPEVTQTPSHQVTQMGQEVILRCVPISNHLYFYWYRQILGQKVEFLVSFYNNEISEKSEIFDDQFSVERPDGSNFTLKIRSTKLEDSAMYFCASSGRTGGTDTQYFGPGTRLTVL.

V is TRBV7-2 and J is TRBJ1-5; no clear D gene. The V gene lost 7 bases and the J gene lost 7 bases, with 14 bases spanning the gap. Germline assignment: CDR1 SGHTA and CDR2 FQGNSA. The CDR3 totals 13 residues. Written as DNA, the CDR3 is TGTGCCAGCAACCGGGAATCCAGGCAGCCCCAGCATTTT. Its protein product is CASNRESRQPQHF.

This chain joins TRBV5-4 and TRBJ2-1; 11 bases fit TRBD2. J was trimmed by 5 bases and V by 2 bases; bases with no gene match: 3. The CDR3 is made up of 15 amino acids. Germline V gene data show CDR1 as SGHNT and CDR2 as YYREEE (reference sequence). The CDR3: CASSFRLAGNNEQFF. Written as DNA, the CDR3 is TGTGCCAGCAGCTTTCGACTAGCGGGGAACAATGAGCAGTTCTTC. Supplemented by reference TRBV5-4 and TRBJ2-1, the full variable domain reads ETGVTQSPTHLIKTRGQQVTLRCSSQSGHNTVSWYQQALGQGPQFIFQYYREEENGRGNFPPRFSGLQFPNYSSELNVNALELDDSALYLCASSFRLAGNNEQFFGPGTRLTVL.